Listed below are T cell receptor beta chains from one sample, sequenced in a study of cytomegalovirus exposure and HLA in healthy donors. Only in-frame clones appear in the TCRdb table, and some are missing; sequencing was by immunoSEQ multiplex PCR. This table holds around 160,000 clones, 70% to 90% found once. The sequencing sample was made of PBMCs. All receptors derive from a man aged 18 to 29 in good health and CMV-seropositive. The CDR3 runs from the conserved cysteine through the conserved F or W. Each record gives: D gene, J gene, V gene, clone size, CDR3 protein, CDR3 DNA. A D gene is named only where the DNA matches it firmly. Expanded clones are given a class, and other clones once, few, many or no size at all.

d_gene: TRBD1
j_gene: TRBJ1-2
v_gene: TRBV27
abundance: -
CDR3aa: CASSLSGQGGTYGYTF
CDR3nt: TGTGCCAGCAGTTTATCAGGACAGGGAGGCACCTATGGCTACACCTTC

d_gene: -
j_gene: TRBJ2-3
v_gene: TRBV11-3
abundance: few
CDR3aa: CASSLTRTPTDTQYF
CDR3nt: TGTGCCAGCAGCCTAACTAGAACCCCCACAGATACGCAGTATTTT

d_gene: TRBD1
j_gene: TRBJ2-2
v_gene: TRBV5-5
abundance: -
CDR3aa: CASSLGTGTGSTGELFF
CDR3nt: TGTGCCAGCAGCTTGGGCACCGGGACAGGGTCCACCGGGGAGCTGTTTTTT

d_gene: -
j_gene: TRBJ1-2
v_gene: TRBV11-1
abundance: once
CDR3aa: CASSLGPAGYDGYTF
CDR3nt: TGTGCCAGCAGCTTAGGGCCTGCAGGGTACGATGGCTACACCTTC

d_gene: -
j_gene: TRBJ1-6
v_gene: TRBV6-1
abundance: -
CDR3aa: CASSENWDTLWILHF
CDR3nt: TGTGCCAGCAGTGAGAATTGGGACACCCTTTGGATCCTCCACTTT

d_gene: -
j_gene: TRBJ2-5
v_gene: TRBV2
abundance: -
CDR3aa: CASSSDSQETQYF
CDR3nt: TGTGCCAGCAGTTCGGACAGTCAAGAGACCCAGTACTTC

d_gene: TRBD1
j_gene: TRBJ1-2
v_gene: TRBV10-3
abundance: -
CDR3aa: CAISSQGAPLRGYTF
CDR3nt: TGTGCCATCAGTTCCCAGGGGGCGCCGCTGCGGGGCTACACCTTC

d_gene: -
j_gene: TRBJ2-5
v_gene: TRBV7-7
abundance: -
CDR3aa: CASSLGGGYQETQYF
CDR3nt: TGTGCTAGCAGCTTGGGGGGGGGCTACCAAGAGACCCAGTACTTC

d_gene: TRBD1
j_gene: TRBJ1-1
v_gene: TRBV10-3
abundance: -
CDR3aa: CAIQTGLTEAFF
CDR3nt: TGTGCCATCCAGACAGGGCTTACTGAAGCTTTCTTT

d_gene: TRBD1
j_gene: TRBJ1-6
v_gene: TRBV7-3
abundance: -
CDR3aa: CASSLTGQGTNSPLHF
CDR3nt: TGTGCCAGCAGCTTAACGGGACAGGGGACAAATTCACCCCTCCACTTT

d_gene: -
j_gene: TRBJ2-3
v_gene: TRBV7-9
abundance: -
CDR3aa: CASMGHTQYF
CDR3nt: TGTGCCAGCATGGGGCATACGCAGTATTTT

d_gene: -
j_gene: TRBJ1-2
v_gene: TRBV7-9
abundance: -
CDR3aa: CASSLRELDAAEQTHGYTF
CDR3nt: TGTGCCAGCAGCTTACGAGAGCTAGATGCAGCAGAACAAACCCATGGCTACACCTTC

d_gene: TRBD1
j_gene: TRBJ1-2
v_gene: TRBV14
abundance: -
CDR3aa: CASSQRQGVYGYTF
CDR3nt: TGTGCCAGCAGCCAGAGACAGGGGGTCTATGGCTACACCTTC

d_gene: -
j_gene: TRBJ2-7
v_gene: TRBV19
abundance: -
CDR3aa: CASSLVTAPYEQYF
CDR3nt: TGTGCCAGTAGTTTAGTGACAGCGCCCTACGAGCAGTACTTC

d_gene: -
j_gene: TRBJ1-6
v_gene: TRBV5-6
abundance: few
CDR3aa: CASSSYTPWALNSPLHF
CDR3nt: TGTGCCAGCAGCTCATATACTCCCTGGGCCCTAAATTCACCCCTCCACTTT

d_gene: TRBD1
j_gene: TRBJ1-6
v_gene: TRBV5-6
abundance: few
CDR3aa: CASSFKGANSPLHF
CDR3nt: TGTGCCAGCAGCTTCAAGGGGGCCAATTCACCCCTCCACTTT

d_gene: TRBD1
j_gene: TRBJ2-1
v_gene: TRBV7-8
abundance: -
CDR3aa: CASSGWDRGSYNEQFF
CDR3nt: TGTGCCAGCAGCGGATGGGACAGGGGATCCTACAATGAGCAGTTCTTC

d_gene: TRBD1
j_gene: TRBJ2-7
v_gene: TRBV2
abundance: -
CDR3aa: CASSPRTGANYEQYF
CDR3nt: TGTGCCAGCAGCCCCCGGACAGGGGCAAACTACGAGCAGTACTTC

d_gene: TRBD2
j_gene: TRBJ2-3
v_gene: TRBV2
abundance: -
CDR3aa: CASRGGLAGSTDTQYF
CDR3nt: TGTGCCAGCAGAGGGGGGCTAGCGGGGAGCACAGATACGCAGTATTTT

d_gene: -
j_gene: TRBJ1-1
v_gene: TRBV5-4
abundance: -
CDR3aa: CASSFDSRNTEAFF
CDR3nt: TGTGCCAGCAGCTTTGACAGCCGAAACACTGAAGCTTTCTTT

d_gene: -
j_gene: TRBJ2-7
v_gene: TRBV19
abundance: -
CDR3aa: CASSIGTTYEQYF
CDR3nt: TGTGCCAGTAGTATCGGGACAACCTACGAGCAGTACTTC

d_gene: TRBD1
j_gene: TRBJ1-4
v_gene: TRBV7-9
abundance: -
CDR3aa: CASSQGQGRWSEKLFF
CDR3nt: TGTGCCAGCAGCCAGGGACAGGGGAGATGGAGTGAAAAACTGTTTTTT

d_gene: -
j_gene: TRBJ1-5
v_gene: TRBV19
abundance: -
CDR3aa: CASRGHAQRIQPQHF
CDR3nt: TGTGCCAGTAGGGGACACGCTCAAAGGATTCAGCCCCAGCATTTT

d_gene: TRBD2
j_gene: TRBJ2-7
v_gene: TRBV27
abundance: once
CDR3aa: CATPGREHYEQYF
CDR3nt: TGTGCCACCCCTGGGCGGGAGCACTACGAGCAGTACTTC

d_gene: TRBD2
j_gene: TRBJ2-3
v_gene: TRBV11-2
abundance: -
CDR3aa: CASNGGAYRTDTQYF
CDR3nt: TGTGCCAGCAACGGGGGGGCGTACCGCACAGATACGCAGTATTTT

d_gene: -
j_gene: TRBJ1-1
v_gene: TRBV14
abundance: few
CDR3aa: CASVGSMNTEAFF
CDR3nt: TGTGCCAGTGTCGGGTCCATGAACACTGAAGCTTTCTTT

d_gene: TRBD1
j_gene: TRBJ1-5
v_gene: TRBV10-1
abundance: -
CDR3aa: CARLGQANQPQHF
CDR3nt: TGCGCCAGGCTTGGACAGGCGAATCAGCCCCAGCATTTT

d_gene: TRBD1
j_gene: TRBJ2-3
v_gene: TRBV7-9
abundance: -
CDR3aa: CASSRGQASTDTQYF
CDR3nt: TGTGCCAGCAGCCGTGGACAGGCGAGCACAGATACGCAGTATTTT